These 20 T cell receptor beta chains came from one sample sequenced in a study of identical twins. MiXCR, run by TCRdb on the 5' RACE reads, gives a single entry per CDR3 protein. The repertoire has 1.5 million to 2 million distinct CDR3 sequences, less than 35% of them found once; the top ten carry about 0.27%. Material for sequencing was cord blood. These TCRs come from a newborn girl in good health.

V usage is TRBV2 and J usage is TRBJ2-1, with D possibly being TRBD1 or TRBD2 (5 bases each). The CDR3 loop spans 12 amino acids. Germline assignment: CDR1 SNHLY and CDR2 FYNNEI. The germline V and J ends were trimmed by 3 bases and 13 bases, with 13 bases remaining between them. CDR3: CASSDWDAGQFF. Written as DNA, the CDR3 is TGTGCCAGCAGTGATTGGGACGCCGGCCAGTTCTTC. Supplemented by reference TRBV2 and TRBJ2-1, the full variable domain reads EPEVTQTPSHQVTQMGQEVILRCVPISNHLYFYWYRQILGQKVEFLVSFYNNEISEKSEIFDDQFSVERPDGSNFTLKIRSTKLEDSAMYFCASSDWDAGQFFGPGTRLTVL.

For this clonotype: Mismatch with germline at one junction end may stem from a read error. The chain couples TRBV24-1 to TRBJ2-7, with D possibly TRBD2 on 5 matching bases. The J call may be mistaken, given a closer DNA end match to TRBJ2-4. CDR3 size: 20 residues. Germline loops: CDR1 KGHDR, CDR2 SFDVKD. The CDR3 region has the DNA TGTGCCACCAGTGCCTGGCGGACTCCCGAAAAAAGGTTAGCCGAAAACATTCAGTACTTC. It is translated as CATSAWRTPEKRLAENIQYF.

The chain links TRBV29-1 to TRBJ2-7, with TRBD2 as a possible D gene (6 bases). CDR1 is SQVTM and CDR2 is ANQGSEA in the germline V gene. With 3 bases removed from V and 7 bases from J, the gap between germline ends came to 19 bases. CDR3 size: 14 residues. CDR3 amino acids: CSVDLAYSYNEQYF. CDR3 coding DNA: TGCAGCGTTGATCTAGCGTACTCCTACAATGAGCAGTACTTC.

This clonotype was seen more than once but under ten times. The chain employs TRBV6-5 and TRBJ1-1, with 7 bases matching TRBD1. V was pared by 5 bases and J by 4 bases, with 7 bases of the junction left unmatched. The CDR3 totals 14 residues. The germline V gene has CDR1 MNHEY and CDR2 SVGAGI. The CDR3 DNA reads as TGTGCCAGCAGTGCTGGAAGGGGGCTCACTGAAGCTTTCTTT. It yields the protein CASSAGRGLTEAFF.

This clonotype was recorded at least ten times. The CDR3 protein is CASSERSYGYTF. In DNA, the CDR3 is TGTGCCAGCAGCGAGCGTAGCTATGGCTACACCTTC. This chain joins TRBV4-2 and TRBJ1-2, with D uncertain. CDR3 length equals 12 residues. CDR1 and CDR2 (germline): LGHNA, YNFKEQ. V was cut by 5 bases and J by 4 bases, with 8 bases left in between.

The gene calls are TRBV20-1 and TRBJ2-5, with 16 bases matching TRBD2. Gene TRBJ2-7 matches the end of the DNA better, so the J call may be wrong. The CDR3 contains 19 residues. CDR1 and CDR2 (germline): DFQATT, SNEGSKA (reference sequence). CDR3 loop: CSARDPSGTSGGAAYEQYF. The CDR3 nucleotides read TGCAGTGCTAGAGATCCCTCCGGGACTAGCGGGGGGGCTGCGTACGAGCAGTACTTC.

The V gene is TRBV30, the J gene TRBJ2-3; tentatively, D is TRBD1 (5 bases). V gave up 0 bases and J gave up 2 bases, with 12 bases separating them. CDR3 length equals 15 residues. The germline CDR1 and CDR2 sequences are GTSNPN and SVGIG (reference sequence). CDR3 amino acids: CAWSVRRGVTDTQYF. The DNA for the CDR3 is TGTGCCTGGAGTGTAAGAAGGGGCGTCACAGATACGCAGTATTTT.

This clonotype has only a few counts. This chain links TRBV28 with TRBJ2-7, with 11 bases matching TRBD2. Germline V gene data show CDR1 as MDHEN and CDR2 as SYDVKM. J was trimmed by 3 bases and V by 8 bases; bases with no gene match: 6. CDR3 size: 14 residues. The CDR3 sequence: CASCLLAGGYEQYF. CDR3 sequence (DNA): TGTGCCAGCTGCCTCCTAGCGGGAGGCTACGAGCAGTACTTC.

A note on this clonotype: Being one base from a much bigger clone, this may be a read error. This chain connects TRBV10-3 to TRBJ1-2; the D is unclear. This CDR3 is built from 13 residues. CDR1 and CDR2 from the germline V gene are ENHRY and SYGVKD. V dropped 6 bases and J dropped 2 bases, with 10 bases sitting between them. CDR3 coding DNA: TGTGCCATCAGCATAGACACAAACTATGGCTACACCTTC. Translating it yields CAISIDTNYGYTF.

The CDR3 here is CASSSRGTSGGDYQETQYF. CDR3 nucleotides: TGTGCCAGCAGTTCTAGGGGGACTAGCGGGGGAGACTACCAAGAGACCCAGTACTTC. The chain carries TRBV27 and TRBJ2-5; 14 bases line up with TRBD2. The trim removed 4 bases at V and 0 bases at J, leaving 10 bases unmatched. The CDR3 runs to 19 residues. Germline V lookup: CDR1 MNHEY, CDR2 SMNVEV (reference sequence).

J is TRBJ2-1 and V is TRBV6-2 or TRBV6-3; D remains ambiguous. CDR1 MNHEY and CDR2 SVGEGT come from the germline V gene. V lost 2 bases, J lost 4 bases, and 9 bases lay in between. There are 14 residues in the CDR3. CDR3 DNA sequence: TGTGCCAGCAGTTACGGAAGACATTACAATGAGCAGTTCTTC. Translating it yields CASSYGRHYNEQFF.

This clonotype was detected only a few times. This chain connects TRBV28 to TRBJ2-7, with a tentative D call TRBD2 (7 bases). Germline CDR1 and CDR2: MDHEN and SYDVKM. The CDR3 totals 15 residues. V shed 6 bases and J shed 0 bases, with 15 bases lying between them. CDR3 sequence: CASRIGGDSSYEQYF. CDR3 nucleotide sequence: TGTGCCAGCAGGATAGGGGGGGATTCCTCCTACGAGCAGTACTTC.

The chain has TRBV29-1 and TRBJ1-1; TRBD1 might be the D (5 bases). The germline gives CDR1 SQVTM, CDR2 ANQGSEA. CDR3 length: 13 amino acids. V was cut by 3 bases and J by 1 base, with 9 bases left in between. The CDR3 sequence: CSVEGPRNTEAFF. Here the CDR3 DNA reads TGCAGCGTTGAGGGGCCTAGGAACACTGAAGCTTTCTTT.

J is TRBJ2-1 and V is TRBV15; D unclear. The V gene's germline CDR1 is LNHNV and CDR2 YYDKDF (reference sequence). This CDR3 is built from 15 residues. The V end lost 3 bases, the J end lost 0 bases, and 9 bases lay between the germline ends. CDR3 in amino acids: CATSSLSSSYNEQFF. CDR3 DNA sequence: TGTGCCACCAGCAGCCTATCCAGCTCCTACAATGAGCAGTTCTTC.

J is TRBJ1-2 and V is TRBV6-1, with D tentatively TRBD1 (5 bases). This CDR3 spans 17 amino acids. V was trimmed by 5 bases and J by 7 bases, leaving 26 bases between them. Germline V gene sequence: CDR1 MNHNS, CDR2 SASEGT. The CDR3 region is CASSRPTGTPEEGGYTF. Here the CDR3 DNA reads TGTGCCAGCAGTCGCCCAACGGGGACTCCCGAGGAGGGTGGCTACACCTTC.

The chain recombines TRBV5-1 with TRBJ1-2; TRBD1 is a possible D gene (6 bases). Per germline, CDR1 SGHRS and CDR2 YFSETQ. Between the trimmed V and J ends, which lost 4 bases and 5 bases, there was a span of 18 bases. This CDR3 is 15 amino acids long. The CDR3 spells CASSVVLGALYGYTF. The CDR3 DNA reads as TGCGCCAGCAGCGTCGTTCTGGGGGCTTTATATGGCTACACCTTC. The full variable domain, rest sourced from reference TRBV5-1 and TRBJ1-2, is KAGVTQTPRYLIKTRGQQVTLSCSPISGHRSVSWYQQTPGQGLQFLFEYFSETQRNKGNFPGRFSGRQFSNSRSEMNVSTLELGDSALYLCASSVVLGALYGYTFGSGTRLTVV.

This rearrangement joins TRBV2 to TRBJ2-3; 7 bases agree with TRBD2. This CDR3 has 16 amino acids. J lost 1 base, V lost 7 bases, and 11 bases had no gene match. Germline CDR1 is SNHLY and CDR2 is FYNNEI. CDR3 in amino acids: CASTDERGGGTDTQYF. In nucleotides, the CDR3 is TGTGCCAGCACCGATGAGCGGGGAGGGGGCACAGATACGCAGTATTTT.

This clonotype appeared a few times. This chain links TRBV6-6 with TRBJ2-1; the D gene is possibly TRBD1 (5 bases). The CDR3 runs 13 residues. Germline V gene data show CDR1 as MNHNY and CDR2 as SVGAGI (reference sequence). Between the trimmed V and J ends, which lost 5 bases and 10 bases, there was a span of 15 bases. DNA for the CDR3: TGTGCCAGCAGTCTAAAGGGCTACAGGGAGCAGTTCTTC. Protein sequence: CASSLKGYREQFF.

The CDR3 region is CSAPGTRYEQYF. The DNA for the CDR3 is TGCAGTGCACCCGGGACACGGTACGAGCAGTACTTC. This chain uses TRBV20-1 with TRBJ2-5; weak D call: TRBD1 (6 bases). Matching the DNA end better, TRBJ2-7 makes the J call doubtful. Germline-derived CDR1 and CDR2 are DFQATT and SNEGSKA (reference sequence). This CDR3 contains 12 residues.

The chain joins TRBV28 to TRBJ2-5; TRBD1 matches at 8 bases. TRBJ2-7 explains the end of the DNA better; the J call may be wrong. Germline V gene lookup returns CDR1 MDHEN and CDR2 SYDVKM. The CDR3 totals 14 residues. CDR3 sequence: CASSFVGQGGEQYF. CDR3 sequence (DNA): TGTGCCAGCAGTTTCGTTGGACAGGGCGGCGAGCAGTACTTC.